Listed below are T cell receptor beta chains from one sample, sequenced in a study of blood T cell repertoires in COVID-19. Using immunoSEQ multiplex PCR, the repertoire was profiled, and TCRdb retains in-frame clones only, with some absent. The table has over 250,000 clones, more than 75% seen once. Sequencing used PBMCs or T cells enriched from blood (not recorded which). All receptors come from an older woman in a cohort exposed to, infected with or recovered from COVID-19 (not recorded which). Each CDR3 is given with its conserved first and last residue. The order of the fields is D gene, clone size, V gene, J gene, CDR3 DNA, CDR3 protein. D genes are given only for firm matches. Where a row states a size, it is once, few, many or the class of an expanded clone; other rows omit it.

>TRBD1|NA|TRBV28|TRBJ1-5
TGTGCCAGCAGTTTACCACAGGGGGCTCAGCCCCAGCATTTT
CASSLPQGAQPQHF
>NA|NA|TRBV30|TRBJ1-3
TGTGCCTGGAGTGGGACAGCTGGAAACACCATATATTTT
CAWSGTAGNTIYF
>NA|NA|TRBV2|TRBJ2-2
TGTGCCAGCAGAATCAACTGGAACACCGGGGAGCTGTTTTTT
CASRINWNTGELFF
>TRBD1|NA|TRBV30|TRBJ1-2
TGTGCCTGGAGACAGGGGGCCACCTATGGCTACACCTTC
CAWRQGATYGYTF
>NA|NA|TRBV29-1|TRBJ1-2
TGCAGCGTTGAAGATCTCACCGGGAACGGCTACACCTTC
CSVEDLTGNGYTF
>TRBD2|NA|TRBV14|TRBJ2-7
TGTGCCAGCAGCCAAGACTTAGCGGGAGGCTATAAACATCGGGAGCAGTACTTC
CASSQDLAGGYKHREQYF
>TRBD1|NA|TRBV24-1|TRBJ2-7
TGTGCCACCAGTGATGGCGGGACAGGGAGTAGGGAGCAGTACTTC
CATSDGGTGSREQYF
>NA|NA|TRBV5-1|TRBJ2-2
TGCGCCAGCGCTGACACTAGCTTCGGGTCCGGGGAGCTGTTTTTT
CASADTSFGSGELFF
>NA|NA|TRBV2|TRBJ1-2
TGTGCCAGCAGTGCGGGGTCGCGGGGCTACACCTTC
CASSAGSRGYTF
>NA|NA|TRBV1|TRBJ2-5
TGCACCAGCAGCCAACCCGGGACTAGCGGGAGGGTACAAGAGACCCAGTACTTC
CTSSQPGTSGRVQETQYF
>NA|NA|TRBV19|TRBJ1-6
TGTGCCAGTAGTATCAGGGACTATAATTCACCCCTCCACTTT
CASSIRDYNSPLHF
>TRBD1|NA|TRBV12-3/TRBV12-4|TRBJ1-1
TGTGCCAGCAGTACAGGGGCGAGATTGAGAGCTTTCTTT
CASSTGARLRAFF
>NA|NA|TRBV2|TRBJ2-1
TGTGCCAGCAGTGTGGGAGACACGGTTGAGCAGTTCTTC
CASSVGDTVEQFF
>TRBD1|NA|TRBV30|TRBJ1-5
TGTGCCTGGAGTTTTAGGACAGGGTTTCAGCCCCAGCATTTT
CAWSFRTGFQPQHF
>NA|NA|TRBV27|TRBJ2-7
TGTGCCAGCAGCCCGGCGGTCAACTACGAGCAGTACTTC
CASSPAVNYEQYF
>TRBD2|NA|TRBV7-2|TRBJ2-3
TGTGCCAGCAGCTTTGCGGGAGTAGCAGATACGCAGTATTTT
CASSFAGVADTQYF
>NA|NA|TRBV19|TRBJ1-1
TGTGCCAGTAACCCTGGGAGGTGGGAAACTGAAGCTTTCTTT
CASNPGRWETEAFF
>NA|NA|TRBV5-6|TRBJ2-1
TGTGCCAGCAAAGAACGGCGAACCCCGGGGTTGGACAATGAGCAGTTCTTC
CASKERRTPGLDNEQFF
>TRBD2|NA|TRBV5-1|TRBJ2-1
TGCGCCAGCAGCGTCGGACTAGTGATTAACAATGAGCAGTTCTTC
CASSVGLVINNEQFF
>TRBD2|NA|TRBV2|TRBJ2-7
TGTGCCAGCACACCAGCGGGGAATTACGAGCAGTACTTC
CASTPAGNYEQYF
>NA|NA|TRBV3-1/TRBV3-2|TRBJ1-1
TGTGCCAGCAGCAAGGGGGTCGGGAACACTGAAGCTTTCTTT
CASSKGVGNTEAFF
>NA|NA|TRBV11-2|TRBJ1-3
TGTGCCAGCAGTACGGGGGTCGGAAACACCATATATTTT
CASSTGVGNTIYF
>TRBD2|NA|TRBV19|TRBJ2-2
TGTGCCACAAAAGGGCTAGCGGGAGTAGCGAACGGGGAGCTGTTTTTT
CATKGLAGVANGELFF
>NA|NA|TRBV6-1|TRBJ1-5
TGTGCCAGCAGTGAGGGGAGTCGGGTTCCTGGCAATCAGCCCCAGCATTTT
CASSEGSRVPGNQPQHF
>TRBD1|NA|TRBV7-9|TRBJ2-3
TGTGCCAGCAGCTTGAGAGGGACAGGCACAGATACGCAGTATTTT
CASSLRGTGTDTQYF
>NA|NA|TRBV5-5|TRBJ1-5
TGTGCCAGCAGCTTGATCCTAAGTAATCAGCCCCAGCATTTT
CASSLILSNQPQHF
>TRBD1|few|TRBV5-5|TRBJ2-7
TGTGCCAGCAGCTCGATAAGACAGGGGAACTACGAGCAGTACTTC
CASSSIRQGNYEQYF
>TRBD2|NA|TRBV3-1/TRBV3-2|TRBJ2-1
TGTGCCAGCAGCCCCCGACCAGCTAGCGGCAAAGCACAGGAGCAGTTCTTC
CASSPRPASGKAQEQFF
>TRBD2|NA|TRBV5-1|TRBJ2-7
TGCGCCAGCAGCTTGGTTGTAGCGGGATCCTACGAGCAGTACTTC
CASSLVVAGSYEQYF
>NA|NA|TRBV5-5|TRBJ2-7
TGTGCCAGCAGCTTGGGGGCAGGGTATAGCTCCTACGAGCAGTACTTC
CASSLGAGYSSYEQYF
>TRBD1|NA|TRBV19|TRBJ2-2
TGTGCCAGTAGTCCTCGACAGGGGAAAACCGGGGAGCTGTTTTTT
CASSPRQGKTGELFF